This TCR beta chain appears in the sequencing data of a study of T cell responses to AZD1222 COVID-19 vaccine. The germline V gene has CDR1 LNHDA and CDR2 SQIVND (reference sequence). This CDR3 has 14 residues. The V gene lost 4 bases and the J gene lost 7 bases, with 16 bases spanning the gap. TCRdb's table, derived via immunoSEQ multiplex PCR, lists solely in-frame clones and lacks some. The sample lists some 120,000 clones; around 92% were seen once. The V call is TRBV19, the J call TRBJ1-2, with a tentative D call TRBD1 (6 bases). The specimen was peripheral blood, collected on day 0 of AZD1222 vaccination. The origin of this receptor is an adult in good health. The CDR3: CASSTQGATAGYTF. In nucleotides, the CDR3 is TGTGCCAGTAGTACACAGGGTGCTACGGCTGGCTACACCTTC.